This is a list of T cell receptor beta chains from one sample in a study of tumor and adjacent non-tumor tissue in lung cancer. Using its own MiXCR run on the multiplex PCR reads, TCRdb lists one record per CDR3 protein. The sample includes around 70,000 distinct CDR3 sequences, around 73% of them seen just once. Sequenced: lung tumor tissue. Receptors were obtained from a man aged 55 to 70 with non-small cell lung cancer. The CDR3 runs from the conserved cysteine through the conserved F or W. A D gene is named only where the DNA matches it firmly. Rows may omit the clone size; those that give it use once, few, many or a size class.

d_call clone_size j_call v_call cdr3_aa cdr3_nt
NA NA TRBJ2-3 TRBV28 CASSFLVGTVTQYF TGTGCCAGCAGTTTCCTAGTGGGCACAGTTACGCAATATTTT
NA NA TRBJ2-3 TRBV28 CASSLGVGDTQYF TGTGCCAGCAGTCTTGGGGTAGGAGATACGCAGTATTTT
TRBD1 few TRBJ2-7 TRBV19 CASSLGTGYFEQYF TGTGCCAGTAGTCTCGGGACAGGGTATTTCGAGCAGTACTTC
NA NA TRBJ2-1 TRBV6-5 CASSYRGESYIEQFF TGTGCCAGCAGTTATAGAGGGGAGTCCTACATTGAGCAGTTCTTC
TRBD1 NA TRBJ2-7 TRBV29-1 CSVKAGTGRNEQYF TGTAGCGTCAAAGCCGGGACAGGGCGCAACGAGCAGTACTTC
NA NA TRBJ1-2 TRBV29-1 CSVEGTSLAGYTF TGCAGCGTTGAAGGGACCAGTCTTGCTGGCTACACCTTC
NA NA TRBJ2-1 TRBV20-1 CSAIPENKQSF TGCAGTGCTATTCCCGAGAATAAGCAGTCCTTC
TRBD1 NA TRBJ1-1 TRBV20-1 CIATGTGTTEAFF TGCATAGCTACTGGGACAGGGACCACCGAAGCTTTCTTT
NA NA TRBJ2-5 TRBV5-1 CASSRTTGTDTQFF TGCGCCAGCAGCAGGACTACAGGCACAGATACGCAGTTTTTT
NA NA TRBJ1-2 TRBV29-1 CSVLARAYGGYTF TGCAGCGTCCTAGCGAGAGCTTATGGGGGCTACACCTTC
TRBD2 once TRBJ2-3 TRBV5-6 CVSSFGTSCFDTQYF TGTGTCAGCAGCTTTGGGACTAGCTGTTTTGATACGCAGTATTTT
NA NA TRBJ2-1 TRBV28 CVIRERTYNEQFF TGTGTAATCCGGGAGAGGACCTACAATGAGCAGTTCTTC
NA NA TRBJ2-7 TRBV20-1 CSTRKGLTGVQEQYF TGCAGTACTAGAAAAGGACTAACGGGAGTACAAGAGCAGTACTTC
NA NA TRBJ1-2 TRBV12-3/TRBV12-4 CASGLDTASGYGYTF TGTGCCAGCGGTTTAGACACGGCCTCAGGGTATGGCTACACCTTC
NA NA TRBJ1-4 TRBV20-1 CTARELDGEKLFF TGCACTGCTAGAGAACTGGACGGTGAAAAACTGTTTTTT
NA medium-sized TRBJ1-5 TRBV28 CASSQDPGQPQHF TGTGCCAGCAGCCAAGACCCCGGCCAGCCCCAGCATTTT